This T cell receptor (beta chain) was profiled in a study of identical twins. In this sample, this clonotype turned up a few times. The antigen is unknown. Broader study findings: Because invariant MAIT and iNKT cells could be present, zero-insertion analyses could be partly confounded.

Via MiXCR, TCRdb re-called the 5' RACE reads, giving one row per CDR3 protein. Altogether 500,000 to 650,000 distinct CDR3 sequences are present, under 8.5% being singletons, with the ten largest covering 1.6%. CDR3 size: 12 residues. Germline CDR1 is DFQATT and CDR2 is SNEGSKA (reference sequence). V shed 4 bases, J shed 9 bases, and the junction held 7 bases outside the gene matches. These records were also assigned to another study, of yellow fever vaccine responses in identical twins.

The clonotype comes from a woman under 30 in good health. Sequencing was performed on PBMCs. The genes are TRBV20-1 and TRBJ2-7; 9 bases match TRBD2. CDR3 protein: CSAIAGAAGQYF. DNA of the CDR3: TGCAGTGCTATAGCGGGGGCGGCCGGGCAGTACTTC.